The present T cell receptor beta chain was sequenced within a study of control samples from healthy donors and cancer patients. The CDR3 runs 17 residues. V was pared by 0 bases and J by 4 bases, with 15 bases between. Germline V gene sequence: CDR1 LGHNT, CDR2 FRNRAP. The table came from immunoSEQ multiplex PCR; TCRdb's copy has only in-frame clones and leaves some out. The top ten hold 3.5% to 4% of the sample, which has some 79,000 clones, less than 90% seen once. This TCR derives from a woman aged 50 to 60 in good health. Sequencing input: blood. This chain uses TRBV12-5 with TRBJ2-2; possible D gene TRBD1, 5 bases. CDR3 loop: CASGLVWGQHGTGELFF. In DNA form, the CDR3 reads TGTGCTAGTGGTTTGGTATGGGGCCAACACGGCACCGGGGAGCTGTTTTTT.